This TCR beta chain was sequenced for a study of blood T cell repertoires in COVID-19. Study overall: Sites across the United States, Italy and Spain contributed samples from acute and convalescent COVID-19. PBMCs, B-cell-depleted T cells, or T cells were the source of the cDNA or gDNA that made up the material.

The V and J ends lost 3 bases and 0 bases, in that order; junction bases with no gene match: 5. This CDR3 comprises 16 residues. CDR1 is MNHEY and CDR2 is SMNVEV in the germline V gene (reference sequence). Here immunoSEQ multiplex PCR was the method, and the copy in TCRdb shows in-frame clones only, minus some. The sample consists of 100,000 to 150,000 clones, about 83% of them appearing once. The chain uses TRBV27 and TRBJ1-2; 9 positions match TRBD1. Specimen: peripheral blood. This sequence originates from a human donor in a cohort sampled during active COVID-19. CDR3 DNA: TGTGCCAGCAGTTTCCGGACAGGGGCCTCTAACTATGGCTACACCTTC. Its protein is CASSFRTGASNYGYTF.